The 16 T cell receptor beta chains below were found in one sample sequenced in a study of radiotherapy plus CTLA-4 blockade in lung cancer. Clones were read by immunoSEQ multiplex PCR, and TCRdb kept only the in-frame ones, dropping some. The sample lists about 39,000 clones; 60% to 80% were seen once. The sample was peripheral blood, taken from a patient treated with radiotherapy plus ipilimumab. These TCRs come from a human donor with non-small cell lung cancer that progressed on radiotherapy plus ipilimumab.

This clone has a count of ten or more. The genes are TRBV2 and TRBJ1-3, with 7 bases lining up with TRBD1. CDR3 length: 15 residues. V lost 6 bases to trimming and J lost 1 base; unmatched junction nucleotides: 6. Germline V gene lookup returns CDR1 SNHLY and CDR2 FYNNEI. Here the CDR3 reads CASSGGQLSGNTIYF. The CDR3 DNA reads TGTGCCAGCAGCGGGGGACAGCTTTCTGGAAACACCATATATTTT.

This chain joins TRBV4-1 and TRBJ1-2; 9 positions agree with TRBD1. The CDR3 extends over 15 amino acids. CDR1 and CDR2 from the germline V gene are MGHRA and YSYEKL. Trimming took 4 bases from V and 8 from J; bases not matched to a gene: 11. The CDR3 loop reads CASSLSSTGGWGYTF. CDR3 DNA: TGCGCCAGCAGCCTTTCGAGCACAGGGGGCTGGGGCTACACCTTC.

The chain is built from TRBV6-1 and TRBJ1-2; D is perhaps TRBD1 (5 bases). V was pared by 1 base and J by 1 base, with 10 bases between. Germline V lookup: CDR1 MNHNS, CDR2 SASEGT. The CDR3 covers 15 residues. CDR3 DNA: TGTGCCAGCAGTGAAGAACCGGGGGTTAACTATGGCTACACCTTC. The encoded protein is CASSEEPGVNYGYTF.

The chain uses TRBV5-1 and TRBJ1-6, with 7 bases matching TRBD1. There are 19 residues in the CDR3. The trim removed 0 bases at V and 7 bases at J, leaving 16 bases unmatched. CDR1 and CDR2 from the germline V gene are SGHRS and YFSETQ. The CDR3 spells CASSLDGQVAQNSNSPLHF. The DNA for the CDR3 is TGCGCCAGCAGCTTGGACGGACAGGTTGCACAGAACTCAAATTCACCCCTCCACTTT.

The chain carries TRBV9 and TRBJ1-4; tentative D call: TRBD1 (6 bases). V lost 4 bases and J 1 base, leaving 11 bases between the germline ends. There are 15 residues in the CDR3. Looked up from germline, CDR1 is SGDLS and CDR2 is YYNGEE. In nucleotides, the CDR3 is TGTGCCAGCAGCCCAACACAGGGAACTAATGAAAAACTGTTTTTT. As protein: CASSPTQGTNEKLFF. Together with reference TRBV9 and TRBJ1-4, the CDR3 gives the full variable domain: DSGVTQTPKHLITATGQRVTLRCSPRSGDLSVYWYQQSLDQGLQFLIQYYNGEERAKGNILERFSAQQFPDLHSELNLSSLELGDSALYFCASSPTQGTNEKLFFGSGTQLSVL.

This clone has just a few counts. The rearrangement uses TRBV6-5 and TRBJ1-6, with 8 bases that match TRBD1. The CDR3 is 15 amino acids. Per the germline V gene, CDR1 is MNHEY and CDR2 is SVGAGI. The trim removed 4 bases at V and 9 bases at J, leaving 8 bases unmatched. CDR3 DNA sequence: TGTGCCAGCAGTTCTCGACAGGGGCTGGTTTCACCCCTCCACTTT. Encoded protein: CASSSRQGLVSPLHF.

This sequence joins TRBV9 and TRBJ2-3; TRBD2 aligns across 7 bases. Germline CDR1 reads SGDLS; CDR2 reads YYNGEE. This CDR3 comprises 15 residues. The V and J ends lost 0 bases and 7 bases, in that order; junction bases with no gene match: 8. CDR3 protein: CASSVGLANINTQYF. CDR3 bases: TGTGCCAGCAGCGTAGGACTAGCCAATATAAATACGCAGTATTTT.

This clone has more than one count but fewer than ten. The V and J genes are TRBV7-9 and TRBJ2-7; 8 bases match TRBD1. The trim removed 7 bases at V and 2 bases at J, leaving 4 bases unmatched. Germline V gene sequence: CDR1 SEHNR, CDR2 FQNEAQ (reference sequence). The CDR3 is made up of 13 amino acids. In nucleotides, the CDR3 is TGTGCCAGCAAACAACAGGGGGCCTACGAGCAGTACTTC. This codes for CASKQQGAYEQYF.

Written as DNA, the CDR3 is TGTGCCAGCAGTTCTAGTCCCGGGACAGGAAACACCATATATTTT. It is translated as CASSSSPGTGNTIYF. The chain joins TRBV6-5 to TRBJ1-3, with a possible D match to TRBD1 (6 bases). Germline V gene sequence: CDR1 MNHEY, CDR2 SVGAGI. The CDR3 runs 15 residues. V gave up 4 bases and J gave up 4 bases, with 14 bases separating them.

This clone was detected a few times. This chain links TRBV5-6 with TRBJ1-6, with a tentative D call TRBD1 (6 bases). Germline V gene data show CDR1 as SGHDT and CDR2 as YYEEEE. The CDR3 totals 15 residues. V lost 2 bases and J 7 bases, leaving 13 bases between the germline ends. Here the CDR3 DNA reads TGTGCCAGCAGCTTTCGCCGAACAGGGAATTCACCCCTCCACTTT. This codes for CASSFRRTGNSPLHF.

The chain uses TRBV28 and TRBJ1-5, with TRBD1 as a possible D gene (6 bases). Germline assignment: CDR1 MDHEN and CDR2 SYDVKM. This CDR3 contains 18 residues. The germline V and J ends were trimmed by 5 bases and 10 bases, with 30 bases remaining between them. CDR3 sequence: CASSPVHGGQLSILPQHF. CDR3 bases: TGTGCCAGCAGTCCCGTCCATGGAGGACAGCTCTCTATATTACCCCAGCATTTT.

The chain recombines TRBV19 with TRBJ2-7; 8 nucleotides match TRBD1. The CDR3 totals 14 residues. Germline CDR1 is LNHDA and CDR2 is SQIVND (reference sequence). The V gene end was trimmed by 4 bases and the J gene end by 3 bases; junction bases not matched to a gene: 5. DNA of the CDR3: TGTGCCAGTAGTAGCGGGACAGGAATCTACGAGCAGTACTTC. It codes for CASSSGTGIYEQYF.

The chain uses TRBV5-4 and TRBJ2-3; TRBD2 matches 8 bases. The CDR3 totals 15 residues. From germline, CDR1 is SGHNT and CDR2 YYREEE (reference sequence). Trimming cost V 7 bases and J 1 base; bases outside gene matches: 8. DNA of the CDR3: TGTGCCAGCCGACTGGATAGCGGGGGCACAGATACGCAGTATTTT. Its translation is CASRLDSGGTDTQYF.

CDR3: CASSFISNGEQFF. The CDR3 nucleotides are TGTGCCAGCAGCTTCATCTCTAACGGTGAGCAGTTCTTC. The chain joins TRBV11-3 to TRBJ2-1; D gene uncertain. V lost 3 bases, J lost 9 bases, and 12 bases lay in between. The CDR3 runs to 13 residues. The germline CDR1 and CDR2 sequences are SGHNT and YENEEA. Using reference TRBV11-3 and TRBJ2-1 for the parts outside the CDR3, the full variable domain is EAGVVQSPRYKIIEKKQPVAFWCNPISGHNTLYWYLQNLGQGPELLIRYENEEAVDDSQLPKDRFSAERLKGVDSTLKIQPAELGDSAVYLCASSFISNGEQFFGPGTRLTVL.

The gene calls are TRBV19 and TRBJ2-5; no clear D. The tail of the sequence fits TRBJ2-7 better, so the J call may be wrong. There are 13 residues in the CDR3. The germline V gene has CDR1 LNHDA and CDR2 SQIVND (reference sequence). This chain's CDR3 is CASSPTQNYEQYF. CDR3 bases: TGTGCCAGTAGTCCCACACAGAATTACGAGCAGTACTTC.

The chain joins TRBV5-1 to TRBJ2-7; tentative D call: TRBD1 (6 bases). Germline lookup yields CDR1 SGHRS and CDR2 YFSETQ. With 2 bases removed from V and 6 bases from J, the gap between germline ends came to 15 bases. The CDR3 totals 14 residues. This CDR3 is CASSFMTEGVEQYF. DNA of the CDR3: TGCGCCAGCAGCTTTATGACAGAGGGGGTCGAGCAGTACTTC.